This T cell receptor (beta chain) came from a study of T cells in Graves' hyperthyroidism and ophthalmopathy. Concerning this clonotype: Its specificity is not known.

Deletions cut 4 bases from V and 1 base from J, with 11 bases between. CDR1 is SGHRS, CDR2 YFSETQ, per germline. The CDR3 has 14 amino acids. It was RNA transcripts that yielded the amplified TCR beta CDR3 regions. An initial round of RT-PCR targeting the TCR CDR3 relied on the HTBI primer set. TCRdb fed the multiplex PCR reads into MiXCR, producing one record per CDR3 protein. The repertoire holds approximately 370,000 distinct CDR3 sequences, about 18% seen once, with more than 30% in the top ten. General observations from the study: Most thyroid clonotypes expanded above 0.001 appeared in blood too.

The sequence came from a woman in her thirties with Graves' hyperthyroidism that later progressed to Graves' ophthalmopathy. The sample was blood. The chain links TRBV5-1 to TRBJ1-1, with D possibly matching TRBD1 (6 bases). CDR3 DNA sequence: TGCGCCAGCAGCACTGGGACAACGAACACTGAAGCTTTCTTT. It translates to CASSTGTTNTEAFF. The full variable domain, rest sourced from reference TRBV5-1 and TRBJ1-1, is KAGVTQTPRYLIKTRGQQVTLSCSPISGHRSVSWYQQTPGQGLQFLFEYFSETQRNKGNFPGRFSGRQFSNSRSEMNVSTLELGDSALYLCASSTGTTNTEAFFGQGTRLTVV.